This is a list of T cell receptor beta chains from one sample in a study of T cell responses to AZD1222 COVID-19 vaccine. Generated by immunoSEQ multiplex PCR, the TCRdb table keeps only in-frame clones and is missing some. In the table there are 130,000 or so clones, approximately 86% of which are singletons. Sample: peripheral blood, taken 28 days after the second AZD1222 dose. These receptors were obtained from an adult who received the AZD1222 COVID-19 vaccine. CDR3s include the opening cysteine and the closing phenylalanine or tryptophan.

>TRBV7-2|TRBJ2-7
CASSLSGVGYEQYF
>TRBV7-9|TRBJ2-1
CATDRGRSGNEQFF
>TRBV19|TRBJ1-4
CASSMGDISTNEKLFF
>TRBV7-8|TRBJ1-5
CASSSSGVNQPQHF
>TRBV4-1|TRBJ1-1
CASSHIGYTEAFF
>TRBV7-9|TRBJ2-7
CASSPPGLHEQYF
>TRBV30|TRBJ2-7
CAWNNPGPRNEQYF
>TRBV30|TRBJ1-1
CAWAKRLGGVTEAFF
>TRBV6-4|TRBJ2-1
CASSVTREVNEQFF
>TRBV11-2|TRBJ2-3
CASSAGGHTDTQYF
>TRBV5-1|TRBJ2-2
CASSLLAGEITGELFF
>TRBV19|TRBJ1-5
CASSIGLQPQHF
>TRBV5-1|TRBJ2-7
CASSPPNYEQYF
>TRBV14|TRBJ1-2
CASSPNDSGYTF
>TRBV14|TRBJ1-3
CASSQDFFSGNTIYF
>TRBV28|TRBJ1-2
CASSLRETGGGYTF
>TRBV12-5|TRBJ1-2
CASGLHGAGYTF
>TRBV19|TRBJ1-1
CASSVPQGRNTEAFF
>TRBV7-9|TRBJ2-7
CASSLSGPEQYF
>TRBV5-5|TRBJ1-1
CASSLASDRVAFF
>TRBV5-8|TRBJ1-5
CASRRRTGGFNQPQHF
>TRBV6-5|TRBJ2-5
CASSLVGQETQYF
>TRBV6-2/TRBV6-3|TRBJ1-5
CASSYFDRFDNQPQHF
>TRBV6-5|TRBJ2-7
CASISGQSYEQYF
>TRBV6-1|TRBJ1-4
CASSELGGNLFF
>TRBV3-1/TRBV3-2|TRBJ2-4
CASSQRRGGLAKNIQYF
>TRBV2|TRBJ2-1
CASRAVGGFYNEQFF
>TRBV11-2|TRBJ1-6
CASSLGGTVAYSPLHF
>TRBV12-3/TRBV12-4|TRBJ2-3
CASGKGGPDTQYF
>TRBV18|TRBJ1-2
CASSYQGLHGYTF
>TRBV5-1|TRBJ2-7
CASSLGTDDTYEQYF
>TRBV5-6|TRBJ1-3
CASSLANGRGNTIYF
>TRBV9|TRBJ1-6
CASSGGPSSYNSPLHF
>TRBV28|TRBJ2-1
CASSDGGLDEQFF
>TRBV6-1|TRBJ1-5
CASSGHADGNQPQHF
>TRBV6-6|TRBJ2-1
CASSSRGASSYNEQFF
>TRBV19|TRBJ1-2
CASSAGRRYGYTF